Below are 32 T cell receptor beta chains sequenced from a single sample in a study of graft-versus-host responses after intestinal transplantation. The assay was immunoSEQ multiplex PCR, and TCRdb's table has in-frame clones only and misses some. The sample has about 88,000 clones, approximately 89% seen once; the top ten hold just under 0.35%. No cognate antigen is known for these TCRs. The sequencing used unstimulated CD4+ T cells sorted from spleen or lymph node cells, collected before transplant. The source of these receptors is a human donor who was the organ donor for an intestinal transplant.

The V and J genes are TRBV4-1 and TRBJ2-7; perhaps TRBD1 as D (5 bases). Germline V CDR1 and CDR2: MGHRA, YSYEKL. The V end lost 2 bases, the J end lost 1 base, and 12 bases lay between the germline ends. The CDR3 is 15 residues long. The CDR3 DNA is TGCGCCAGCAGCCAAAAGACAGACGCATCCTACGAGCAGTACTTC. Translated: CASSQKTDASYEQYF.

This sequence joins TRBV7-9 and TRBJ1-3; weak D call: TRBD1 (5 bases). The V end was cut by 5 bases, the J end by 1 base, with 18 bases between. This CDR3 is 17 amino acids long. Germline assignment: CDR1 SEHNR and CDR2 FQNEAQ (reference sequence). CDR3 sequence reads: CASSGGLFQESGNTIYF. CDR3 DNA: TGTGCCAGCAGCGGGGGACTATTTCAGGAATCTGGAAACACCATATATTTT.

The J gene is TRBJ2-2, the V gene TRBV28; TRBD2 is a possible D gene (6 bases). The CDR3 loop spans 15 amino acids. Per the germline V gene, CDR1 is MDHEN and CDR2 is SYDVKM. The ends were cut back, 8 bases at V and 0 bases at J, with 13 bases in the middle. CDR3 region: CASQLVAANTGELFF. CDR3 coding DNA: TGTGCCAGCCAACTAGTAGCGGCGAACACCGGGGAGCTGTTTTTT.

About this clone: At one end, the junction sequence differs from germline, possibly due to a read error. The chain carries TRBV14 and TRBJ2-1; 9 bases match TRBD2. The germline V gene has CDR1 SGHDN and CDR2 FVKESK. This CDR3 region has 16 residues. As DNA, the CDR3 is TGTGCCAGCAGCCAAGGGTCCCTAGCGGGATCTAATGGGCAGTTCTTC. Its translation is CASSQGSLAGSNGQFF.

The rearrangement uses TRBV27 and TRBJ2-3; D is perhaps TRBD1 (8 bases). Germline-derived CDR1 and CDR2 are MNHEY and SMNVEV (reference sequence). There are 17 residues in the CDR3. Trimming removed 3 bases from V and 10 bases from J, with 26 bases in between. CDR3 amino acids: CASSLGGTGLIETPQYF. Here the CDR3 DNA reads TGTGCCAGCAGTTTGGGGGGGACAGGTCTAATTGAAACCCCGCAGTATTTT.

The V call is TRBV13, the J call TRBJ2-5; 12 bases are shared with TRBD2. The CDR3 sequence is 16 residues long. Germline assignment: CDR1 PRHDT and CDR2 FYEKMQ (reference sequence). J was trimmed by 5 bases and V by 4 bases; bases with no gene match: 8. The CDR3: CASSSETSGSGETQYF. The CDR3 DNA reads TGTGCCAGCAGCTCCGAGACTAGCGGGAGCGGGGAGACCCAGTACTTC.

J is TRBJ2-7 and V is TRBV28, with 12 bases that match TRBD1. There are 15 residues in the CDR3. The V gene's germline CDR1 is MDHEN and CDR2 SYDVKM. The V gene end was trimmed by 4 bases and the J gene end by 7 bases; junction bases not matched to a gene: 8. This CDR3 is CASSSPGQGAHEQYF. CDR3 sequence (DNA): TGTGCCAGCAGTTCACCGGGACAGGGGGCGCATGAGCAGTACTTC.

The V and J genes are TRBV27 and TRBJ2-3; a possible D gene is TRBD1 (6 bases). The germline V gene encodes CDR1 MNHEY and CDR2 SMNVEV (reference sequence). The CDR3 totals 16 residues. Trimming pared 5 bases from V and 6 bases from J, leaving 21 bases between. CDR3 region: CASSAYFDRIEDTQYF. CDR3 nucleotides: TGTGCCAGCAGTGCATATTTCGACAGGATAGAGGATACGCAGTATTTT.

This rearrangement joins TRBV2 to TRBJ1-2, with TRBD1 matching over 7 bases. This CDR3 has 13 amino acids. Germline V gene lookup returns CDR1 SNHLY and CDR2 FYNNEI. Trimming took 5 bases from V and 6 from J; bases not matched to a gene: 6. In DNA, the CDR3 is TGTGCCAGCAGTCGCTACAGGGGAGATGGCTACACCTTC. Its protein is CASSRYRGDGYTF.

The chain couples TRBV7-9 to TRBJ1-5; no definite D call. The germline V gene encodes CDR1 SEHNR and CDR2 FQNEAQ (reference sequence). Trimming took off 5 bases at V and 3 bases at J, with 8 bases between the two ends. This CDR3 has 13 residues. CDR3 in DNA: TGTGCCAGCAGCCAGGACTCCAATCAGCCCCAGCATTTT. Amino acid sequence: CASSQDSNQPQHF. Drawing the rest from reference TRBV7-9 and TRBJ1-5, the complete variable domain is DTGVSQNPRHKITKRGQNVTFRCDPISEHNRLYWYRQTLGQGPEFLTYFQNEAQLEKSRLLSDRFSAERPKGSFSTLEIQRTEQGDSAMYLCASSQDSNQPQHFGDGTRLSIL.

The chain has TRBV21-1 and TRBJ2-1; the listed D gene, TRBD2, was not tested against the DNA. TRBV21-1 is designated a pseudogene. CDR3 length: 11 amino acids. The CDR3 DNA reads TGTGCCAGCAGGGGGGGGGCTGAGCAGTTCTTC. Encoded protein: CASRGGAEQFF.

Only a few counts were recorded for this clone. The CDR3 DNA is TGCGCCAGCAGCCAAGAGCCCCAGGGTGCTTCACCCCTCCACTTT. Translating gives CASSQEPQGASPLHF. The chain joins TRBV4-1 to TRBJ1-6; possibly TRBD1 for D (5 bases). V was cut by 0 bases and J by 9 bases, with 12 bases left in between. This CDR3 has 15 amino acids. Germline CDR1 is MGHRA and CDR2 is YSYEKL.

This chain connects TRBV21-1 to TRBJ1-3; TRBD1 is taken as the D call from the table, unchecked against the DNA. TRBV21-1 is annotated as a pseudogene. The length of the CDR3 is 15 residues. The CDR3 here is CASSKARTAGNTIYF. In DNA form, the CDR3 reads TGTGCCAGCAGCAAAGCCCGGACAGCTGGAAACACCATATATTTT.

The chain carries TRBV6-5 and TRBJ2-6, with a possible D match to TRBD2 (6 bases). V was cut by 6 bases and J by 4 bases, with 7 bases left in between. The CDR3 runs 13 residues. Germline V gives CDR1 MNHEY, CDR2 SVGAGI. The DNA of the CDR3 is TGTGCCAGCAGCGGGAGCGGGGCCAACGTCCTGACTTTC. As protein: CASSGSGANVLTF.

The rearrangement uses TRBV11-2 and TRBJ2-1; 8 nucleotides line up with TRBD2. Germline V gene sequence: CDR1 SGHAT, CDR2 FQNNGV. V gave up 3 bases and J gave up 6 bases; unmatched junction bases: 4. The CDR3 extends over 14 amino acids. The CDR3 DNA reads TGTGCCAGCAGCTTGGGACTAGACCCCAATGAGCAGTTCTTC. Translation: CASSLGLDPNEQFF.

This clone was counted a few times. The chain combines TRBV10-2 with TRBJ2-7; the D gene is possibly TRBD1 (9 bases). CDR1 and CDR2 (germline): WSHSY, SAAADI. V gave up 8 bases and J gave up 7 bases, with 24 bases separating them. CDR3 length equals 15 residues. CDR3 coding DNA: TGCGCCAGCGACCGGGGGGGACAGGGCACCGGAGAGCAGTACTTC. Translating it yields CASDRGGQGTGEQYF.

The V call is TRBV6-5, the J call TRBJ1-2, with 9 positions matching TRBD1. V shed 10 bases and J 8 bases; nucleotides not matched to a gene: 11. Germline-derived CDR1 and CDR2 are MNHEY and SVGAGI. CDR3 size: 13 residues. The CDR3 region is CATEPRDREGYTF. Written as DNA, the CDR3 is TGTGCCACCGAACCAAGGGACAGGGAAGGCTACACCTTC.

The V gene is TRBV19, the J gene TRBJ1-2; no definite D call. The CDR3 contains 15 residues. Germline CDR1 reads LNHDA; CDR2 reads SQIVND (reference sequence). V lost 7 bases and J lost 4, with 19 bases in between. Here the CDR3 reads CASKPVGSSGYGYTF. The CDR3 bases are TGTGCCAGTAAACCGGTGGGCAGTTCAGGCTATGGCTACACCTTC.

The CDR3 here is CASSPMLASQETQYF. The DNA of the CDR3 is TGTGCCAGCAGCCCAATGCTAGCGTCCCAAGAGACCCAGTACTTC. The chain links TRBV28 to TRBJ2-5; maybe TRBD2 (6 bases). Germline V gene sequence: CDR1 MDHEN, CDR2 SYDVKM. V lost 6 bases and J 1 base, leaving 15 bases between the germline ends. This CDR3 spans 15 amino acids. The full variable domain, in which reference TRBV28 and TRBJ2-5 provide the parts outside the CDR3, is DVKVTQSSRYLVKRTGEKVFLECVQDMDHENMFWYRQDPGLGLRLIYFSYDVKMKEKGDIPEGYSVSREKKERFSLILESASTNQTSMYLCASSPMLASQETQYFGPGTRLLVL.

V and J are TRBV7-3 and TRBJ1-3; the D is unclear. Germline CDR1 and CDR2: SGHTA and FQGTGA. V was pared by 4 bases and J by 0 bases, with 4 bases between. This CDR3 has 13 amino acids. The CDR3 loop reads CASSYNSGNTIYF. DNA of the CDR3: TGTGCCAGCAGCTACAACTCTGGAAACACCATATATTTT.

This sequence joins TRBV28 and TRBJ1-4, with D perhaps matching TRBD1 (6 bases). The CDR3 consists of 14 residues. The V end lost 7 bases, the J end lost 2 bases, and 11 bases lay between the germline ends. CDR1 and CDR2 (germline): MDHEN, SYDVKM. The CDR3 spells CASNSRGTNEKLFF. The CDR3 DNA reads TGTGCCAGCAATTCAAGGGGGACTAATGAAAAACTGTTTTTT.

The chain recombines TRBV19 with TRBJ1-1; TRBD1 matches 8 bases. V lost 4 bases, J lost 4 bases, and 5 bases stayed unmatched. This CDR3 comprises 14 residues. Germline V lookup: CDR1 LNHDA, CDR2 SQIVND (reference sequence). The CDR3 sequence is CASSTITGGTEAFF. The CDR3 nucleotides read TGTGCCAGTAGTACCATTACAGGGGGCACTGAAGCTTTCTTT.

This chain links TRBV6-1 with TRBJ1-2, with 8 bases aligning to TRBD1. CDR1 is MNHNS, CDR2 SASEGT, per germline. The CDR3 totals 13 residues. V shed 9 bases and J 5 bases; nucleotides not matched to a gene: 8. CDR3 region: CASCRDRWYGYTF. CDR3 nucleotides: TGTGCCAGTTGTCGGGACAGGTGGTATGGCTACACCTTC.

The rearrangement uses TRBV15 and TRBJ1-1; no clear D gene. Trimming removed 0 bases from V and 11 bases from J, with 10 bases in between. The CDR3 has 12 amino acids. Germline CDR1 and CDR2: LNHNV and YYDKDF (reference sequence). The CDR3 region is CATSRDNWEAFF. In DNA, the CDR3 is TGTGCCACCAGCAGAGATAATTGGGAGGCTTTCTTT.

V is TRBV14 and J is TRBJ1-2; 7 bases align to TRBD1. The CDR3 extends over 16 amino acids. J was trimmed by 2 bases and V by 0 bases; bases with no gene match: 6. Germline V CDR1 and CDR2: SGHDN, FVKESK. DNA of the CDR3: TGTGCCAGCAGCCAAGATCCCTCGACAGGGAACTATGGCTACACCTTC. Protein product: CASSQDPSTGNYGYTF. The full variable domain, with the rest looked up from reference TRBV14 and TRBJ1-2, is EAGVTQFPSHSVIEKGQTVTLRCDPISGHDNLYWYRRVMGKEIKFLLHFVKESKQDESGMPNNRFLAERTGGTYSTLKVQPAELEDSGVYFCASSQDPSTGNYGYTFGSGTRLTVV.

The CDR3 bases are TGTGCCAGCAGCTTTTTAGACGGGGTCTCCACAGATACGCAGTATTTT. Its protein is CASSFLDGVSTDTQYF. The chain links TRBV5-8 to TRBJ2-3; D possibly corresponds to TRBD2 (5 bases). Deletions cut 2 bases from V and 2 bases from J, with 15 bases between. From germline, CDR1 is SGHTS and CDR2 YDEGEE. This CDR3 has 16 amino acids.

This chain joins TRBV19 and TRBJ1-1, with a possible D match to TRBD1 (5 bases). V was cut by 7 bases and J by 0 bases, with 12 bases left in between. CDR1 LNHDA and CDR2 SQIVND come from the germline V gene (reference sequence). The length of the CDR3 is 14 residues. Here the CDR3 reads CASTRAPMNTEAFF. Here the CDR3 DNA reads TGTGCCAGTACCAGGGCGCCAATGAACACTGAAGCTTTCTTT. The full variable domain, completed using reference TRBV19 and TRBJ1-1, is DGGITQSPKYLFRKEGQNVTLSCEQNLNHDAMYWYRQDPGQGLRLIYYSQIVNDFQKGDIAEGYSVSREKKESFPLTVTSAQKNPTAFYLCASTRAPMNTEAFFGQGTRLTVV.

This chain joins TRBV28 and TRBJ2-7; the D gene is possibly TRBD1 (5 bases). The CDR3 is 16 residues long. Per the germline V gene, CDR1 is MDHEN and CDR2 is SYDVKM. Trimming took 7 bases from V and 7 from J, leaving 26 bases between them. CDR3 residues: CASIQMGQNRPREQYF. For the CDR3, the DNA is TGTGCCAGCATCCAAATGGGTCAGAACAGGCCACGGGAGCAGTACTTC.

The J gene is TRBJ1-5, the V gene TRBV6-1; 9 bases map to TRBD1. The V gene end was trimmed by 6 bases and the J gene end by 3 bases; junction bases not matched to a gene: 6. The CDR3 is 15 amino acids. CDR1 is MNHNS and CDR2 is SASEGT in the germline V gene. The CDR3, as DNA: TGTGCCAGCAGGGACCAACAGGGGGCCAATCAGCCCCAGCATTTT. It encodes CASRDQQGANQPQHF.

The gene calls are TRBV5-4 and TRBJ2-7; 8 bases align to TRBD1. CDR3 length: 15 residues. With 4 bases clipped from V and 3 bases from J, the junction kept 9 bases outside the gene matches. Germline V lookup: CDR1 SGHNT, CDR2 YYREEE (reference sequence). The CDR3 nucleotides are TGTGCCAGCAGCCCAGGGAGACAGGGGATCTACGAGCAGTACTTC. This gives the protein CASSPGRQGIYEQYF.

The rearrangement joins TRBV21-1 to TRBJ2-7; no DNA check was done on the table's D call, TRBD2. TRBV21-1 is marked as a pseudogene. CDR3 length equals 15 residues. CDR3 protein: CASSKEGRGTYEQYF. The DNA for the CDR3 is TGTGCCAGCAGCAAAGAGGGGCGGGGCACCTACGAGCAGTACTTC.

Here the CDR3 reads CASSRDSGRPHTASYNEQFF. The CDR3 DNA sequence: TGTGCCAGCAGCCGGGATAGCGGGAGGCCTCATACGGCCTCCTACAATGAGCAGTTCTTC. The genes are TRBV4-2 and TRBJ2-1; TRBD2 agrees at 10 bases. Germline values: CDR1 LGHNA, CDR2 YNFKEQ. The CDR3 has 20 residues. V trimming: 4 bases; J trimming: 0 bases; junction bases outside the gene matches: 15.